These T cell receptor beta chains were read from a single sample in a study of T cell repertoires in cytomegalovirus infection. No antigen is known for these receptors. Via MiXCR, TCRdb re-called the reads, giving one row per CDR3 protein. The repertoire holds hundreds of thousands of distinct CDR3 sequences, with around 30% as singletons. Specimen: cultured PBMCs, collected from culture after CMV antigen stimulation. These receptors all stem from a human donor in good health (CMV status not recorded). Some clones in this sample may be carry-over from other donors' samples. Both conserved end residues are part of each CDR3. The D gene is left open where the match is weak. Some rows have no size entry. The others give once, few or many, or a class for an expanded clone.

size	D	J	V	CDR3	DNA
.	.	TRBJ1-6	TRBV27	CASSWKGWEDNSPLHF	TGTGCCAGCAGTTGGAAGGGTTGGGAGGATAATTCACCCCTCCACTTT
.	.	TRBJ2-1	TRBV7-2	CASSIKTLEPNEQFF	TGTGCCAGCAGCATCAAGACCCTCGAACCAAATGAGCAGTTCTTC
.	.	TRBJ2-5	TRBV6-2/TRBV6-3	CASSLRWTKGETQYF	TGTGCCAGCAGTCTCCGATGGACAAAGGGAGAGACCCAGTACTTC
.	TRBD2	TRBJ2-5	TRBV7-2	CASSSHTSGAQYF	TGTGCCAGCAGCAGTCATACTAGCGGCGCCCAGTACTTC
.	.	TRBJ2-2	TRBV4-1	CASSQEWLIDTGELFF	TGCGCCAGCAGCCAAGAGTGGCTGATTGACACCGGGGAGCTGTTTTTT
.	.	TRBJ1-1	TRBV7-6	CASSPEAGFTEAFF	TGTGCCAGTTCCCCAGAAGCAGGGTTCACTGAAGCTTTCTTT
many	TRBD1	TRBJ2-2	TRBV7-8	CASSLTRTGHREAGELFF	TGTGCCAGCAGCCTAACTCGGACAGGACATCGGGAAGCCGGGGAGCTGTTTTTT
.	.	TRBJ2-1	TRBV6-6	CASSYSFQVQLSEQFF	TGTGCCAGCAGTTACTCATTTCAGGTTCAGCTGAGTGAGCAGTTCTTC
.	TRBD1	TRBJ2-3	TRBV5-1	CASSLDRGQDTQYF	TGCGCCAGCAGCTTGGACAGGGGGCAAGATACGCAGTATTTT
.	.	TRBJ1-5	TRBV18	CASSPQGGRDQPQHF	TGTGCCAGCTCACCGCAGGGAGGGCGCGATCAGCCCCAGCATTTT